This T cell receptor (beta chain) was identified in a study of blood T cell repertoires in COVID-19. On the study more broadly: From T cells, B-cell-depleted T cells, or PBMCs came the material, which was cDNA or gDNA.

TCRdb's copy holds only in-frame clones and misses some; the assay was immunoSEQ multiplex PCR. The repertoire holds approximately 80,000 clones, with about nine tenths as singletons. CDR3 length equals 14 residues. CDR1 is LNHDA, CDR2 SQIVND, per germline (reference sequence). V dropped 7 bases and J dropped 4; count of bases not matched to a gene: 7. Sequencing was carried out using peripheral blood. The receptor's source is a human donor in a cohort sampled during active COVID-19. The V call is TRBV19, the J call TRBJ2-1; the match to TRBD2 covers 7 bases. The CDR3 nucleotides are TGTGCCAGTACCCGGGGGGATGGATACAATGAGCAGTTCTTC. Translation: CASTRGDGYNEQFF.